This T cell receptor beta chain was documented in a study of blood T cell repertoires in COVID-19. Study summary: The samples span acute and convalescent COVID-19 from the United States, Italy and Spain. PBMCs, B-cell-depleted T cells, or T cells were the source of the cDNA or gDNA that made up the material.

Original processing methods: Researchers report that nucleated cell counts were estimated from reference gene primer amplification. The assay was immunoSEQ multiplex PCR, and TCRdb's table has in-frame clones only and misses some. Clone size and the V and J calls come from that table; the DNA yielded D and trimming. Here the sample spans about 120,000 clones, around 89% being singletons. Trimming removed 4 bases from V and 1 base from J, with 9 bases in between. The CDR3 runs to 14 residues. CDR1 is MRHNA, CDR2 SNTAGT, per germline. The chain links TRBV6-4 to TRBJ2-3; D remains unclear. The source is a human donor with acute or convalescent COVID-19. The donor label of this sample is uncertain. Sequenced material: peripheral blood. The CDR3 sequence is CASSVVEGTDTQYF. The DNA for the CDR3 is TGTGCCAGCAGTGTCGTTGAGGGCACAGATACGCAGTATTTT.